Presented here are 25 T cell receptor beta chains from one specimen sequenced in a study of naive and memory T cell subsets. Both TRBC1 and TRBC2 were covered by a beta constant-region primer of two equimolar oligonucleotides. Nested alpha and beta constant-region primers with the SP2 primer drove four PCR rounds on ligated cDNA. TCRdb reanalysed the UMI-ligation and nested PCR reads using MiXCR and keeps one entry per CDR3 protein. The table includes some 82,000 distinct CDR3 sequences, roughly 12% detected once. Study outcomes and limitations: Especially in CD8 cells, naive repertoires contained a few larger clonotypes, possibly CD45RA-re-expressing memory cells.

Their antigens remain unidentified. Material for sequencing was naive CD4+ T cells from blood. The receptors were gathered from a human donor in good health.

This clonotype was observed a few times. The chain uses TRBV9 and TRBJ2-2, with D perhaps TRBD1 (6 bases). CDR1 SGDLS and CDR2 YYNGEE come from the germline V gene. V was shortened by 3 bases and J by 1 base, with 7 bases between the two germline ends. The CDR3 is made up of 14 amino acids. The CDR3 DNA reads TGTGCCAGCAGCGAGGGACAGAACACCGGGGAGCTGTTTTTT. This encodes CASSEGQNTGELFF.

The V and J genes are TRBV19 and TRBJ1-5; possibly TRBD1 for D (5 bases). Per the germline V gene, CDR1 is LNHDA and CDR2 is SQIVND (reference sequence). Trimming stripped 3 bases from V and 7 bases from J, with 16 bases between. The CDR3 totals 15 residues. The CDR3 nucleotides read TGTGCCAGTAGTATCCCGGGGCAGGGTATCCAGCCCCAGCATTTT. This codes for CASSIPGQGIQPQHF. The complete variable domain, with remaining parts taken from reference TRBV19 and TRBJ1-5, reads DGGITQSPKYLFRKEGQNVTLSCEQNLNHDAMYWYRQDPGQGLRLIYYSQIVNDFQKGDIAEGYSVSREKKESFPLTVTSAQKNPTAFYLCASSIPGQGIQPQHFGDGTRLSIL.

This clonotype was detected only a few times. CDR3 coding DNA: TGTGCCAGCAGTTACGAGGGCTCTGGGGCCAACGTCCTGACTTTC. The encoded protein is CASSYEGSGANVLTF. This sequence joins TRBV6-2 or TRBV6-3 and TRBJ2-6, with D maybe TRBD2 (5 bases). Trimming pared 2 bases from V and 0 bases from J, leaving 5 bases between. The CDR3 sequence is 15 residues long. In germline, CDR1 is MNHEY, CDR2 SVGEGT.

With regard to this clonotype: Here the CDR3 omits its conserved ending phenylalanine or tryptophan, so a read error is the likely source. The chain is built from TRBV5-1 and TRBJ2-5; no clear D gene. CDR1 SGHRS and CDR2 YFSETQ come from the germline V gene. The CDR3 covers 12 residues. Trimming stripped 2 bases from V and 1 base from J, with 3 bases between. CDR3 loop: CASSFPQETQYL. Here the CDR3 DNA reads TGCGCCAGCAGCTTTCCCCAAGAGACCCAGTACCTC.

The genes are TRBV5-1 and TRBJ2-5; D tentatively fits TRBD1 or TRBD2 (5 bases each). Germline CDR1 SGHRS, CDR2 YFSETQ. V shed 0 bases and J shed 2 bases, with 14 bases lying between them. The CDR3 extends over 16 amino acids. As DNA, the CDR3 is TGCGCCAGCAGCTTGGAGGCAGGGAGACGGCAAGAGACCCAGTACTTC. As protein: CASSLEAGRRQETQYF.

This clonotype was detected a few times. This sequence joins TRBV6-5 and TRBJ2-1, with D uncertain. From germline, CDR1 is MNHEY and CDR2 SVGAGI. V dropped 2 bases and J dropped 7 bases, with 12 bases sitting between them. The CDR3 is 14 amino acids. The CDR3, as DNA: TGTGCCAGCAGTTACCTCGTCCGGCCTAATGAGCAGTTCTTC. Translated: CASSYLVRPNEQFF.

This clonotype showed up just a few times. The gene calls are TRBV6-6 and TRBJ2-1, with TRBD1 as a possible D gene (6 bases). Per the germline V gene, CDR1 is MNHNY and CDR2 is SVGAGI (reference sequence). The CDR3 runs to 14 residues. V was trimmed by 5 bases and J by 5 bases, leaving 13 bases between them. CDR3 coding DNA: TGTGCCAGCAGTAAGTCGGCAGGGGACAATGAGCAGTTCTTC. This codes for CASSKSAGDNEQFF.

This clonotype was observed a few times. The chain carries TRBV11-2 and TRBJ1-6, with TRBD1 as a possible D gene (5 bases). With 0 bases removed from V and 10 bases from J, the gap between germline ends came to 7 bases. This CDR3 spans 13 amino acids. The germline CDR1 and CDR2 sequences are SGHAT and FQNNGV. The CDR3 is CASSLEQGSPLHF. CDR3 coding DNA: TGTGCCAGCAGCTTAGAGCAGGGATCACCCCTCCACTTT.

The sample holds many counts of this clonotype. The chain uses TRBV28 and TRBJ2-7; D not certain. The CDR3 loop spans 13 amino acids. From germline, CDR1 is MDHEN and CDR2 SYDVKM. Trimming left V 3 bases short and J 1 base short, with 7 bases between. The CDR3 coding sequence is TGTGCCAGCAGTTTCACAGTATCCTACGAGCAGTACTTC. This translates into CASSFTVSYEQYF.

This clonotype has only a few counts. The gene calls are TRBV20-1 and TRBJ2-7; D call uncertain. Per the germline V gene, CDR1 is DFQATT and CDR2 is SNEGSKA (reference sequence). V was pared by 0 bases and J by 4 bases, with 7 bases between. CDR3 size: 12 residues. The CDR3 is CSARDDGYEQYF. DNA of the CDR3: TGCAGTGCTAGAGATGACGGATACGAGCAGTACTTC.

This clonotype was counted a few times. CDR3 protein: CAISEPWGDYGYTF. DNA for the CDR3: TGTGCCATCAGTGAACCCTGGGGAGATTATGGCTACACCTTC. The chain is built from TRBV10-3 and TRBJ1-2; D remains unclear. The CDR3 sequence is 14 residues long. The V gene lost 3 bases and the J gene lost 5 bases, with 13 bases spanning the gap. Germline V gene sequence: CDR1 ENHRY, CDR2 SYGVKD.

There are a few counts of this clonotype. The chain links TRBV9 to TRBJ2-1, with TRBD2 matching 7 bases. Germline V gene sequence: CDR1 SGDLS, CDR2 YYNGEE. The V segment lost 1 base and the J segment 8 bases; nucleotides outside the gene matches: 18. The CDR3 totals 18 residues. CDR3 bases: TGTGCCAGCAGCGTAAATCCCGGCCTAGCGGAAAAGGCTGATGAGCAGTTCTTC. Its protein is CASSVNPGLAEKADEQFF.

This clonotype occurred a few times. The CDR3 coding sequence is TGTGCCAGTTCCCATTCGGGACAGGGGACAAACATTCAGTACTTC. It encodes CASSHSGQGTNIQYF. This chain uses TRBV19 with TRBJ2-4; 10 bases are a match to TRBD1. The V gene's germline CDR1 is LNHDA and CDR2 SQIVND (reference sequence). The CDR3 is 15 amino acids. V trimming: 8 bases; J trimming: 6 bases; junction bases outside the gene matches: 10.

The chain has TRBV5-1 and TRBJ2-2, with TRBD2 matching over 10 bases. The CDR3 sequence is 17 residues long. Germline V gene sequence: CDR1 SGHRS, CDR2 YFSETQ. V shed 0 bases, J shed 5 bases, and the junction held 7 bases outside the gene matches. CDR3 loop: CASSLDRVAGGTGELFF. CDR3 in DNA: TGCGCCAGCAGCTTGGATCGGGTAGCGGGAGGTACCGGGGAGCTGTTTTTT.

This clonotype was counted only a few times. The rearrangement links TRBV7-9 to TRBJ2-6; TRBD1 matches 9 bases. CDR1 is SEHNR, CDR2 FQNEAQ, per germline (reference sequence). Trimming at V came to 1 base and at J to 2 bases, leaving 3 bases not matched to a gene. This CDR3 is 17 amino acids long. DNA of the CDR3: TGTGCCAGCAGCTTAGGGACAGGGGACGCTGGGGCCAACGTCCTGACTTTC. It is translated as CASSLGTGDAGANVLTF.

The chain is built from TRBV5-6 and TRBJ2-2; D may match TRBD1 or TRBD2 (5 bases each). The germline V gene encodes CDR1 SGHDT and CDR2 YYEEEE. This CDR3 has 16 residues. Trimming stripped 2 bases from V and 6 bases from J, with 17 bases between. The CDR3 sequence is CASSFVEIGDAGELFF. The CDR3 coding sequence is TGTGCCAGCAGCTTCGTCGAAATCGGGGACGCCGGGGAGCTGTTTTTT.

The chain joins TRBV7-2 to TRBJ2-1; maybe TRBD2 (5 bases). Trimming cost V 2 bases and J 0 bases, with 11 bases left between them. Germline-derived CDR1 and CDR2 are SGHTA and FQGNSA. This CDR3 is 16 amino acids long. The CDR3 nucleotides are TGTGCCAGCAGCTTAAAGCGGATTGACTCCTACAATGAGCAGTTCTTC. Its protein product is CASSLKRIDSYNEQFF.

In its sample, this clonotype was seen a few times. V is TRBV2 and J is TRBJ2-5; the D gene is possibly TRBD2 (6 bases). CDR3 length: 15 residues. V lost 6 bases and J 5 bases, leaving 19 bases between the germline ends. Per germline, CDR1 SNHLY and CDR2 FYNNEI. CDR3 sequence reads: CASRRREEGWETQYF. As DNA, the CDR3 is TGTGCCAGCAGACGCAGGGAGGAGGGGTGGGAGACCCAGTACTTC.

This clonotype was found many times. The chain links TRBV12-3 or TRBV12-4 to TRBJ2-5; D remains ambiguous. V lost 5 bases to trimming and J lost 3 bases, with 4 bases between them. The CDR3 runs to 11 residues. CDR3: CASSPKETQYF. CDR3 DNA: TGTGCCAGCAGTCCTAAAGAGACCCAGTACTTC.

This clonotype was counted only a few times. V gene TRBV7-9 combines with J gene TRBJ2-6; weak D call: TRBD1 (5 bases). The V end lost 3 bases, the J end lost 1 base, and 16 bases lay between the germline ends. CDR1 is SEHNR and CDR2 is FQNEAQ in the germline V gene (reference sequence). The CDR3 contains 18 residues. The CDR3 loop is CASSFEGATRSGANVLTF. CDR3 nucleotides: TGTGCCAGCAGCTTTGAAGGGGCCACTCGGTCTGGGGCCAACGTCCTGACTTTC.

V is TRBV30 and J is TRBJ2-1; D gene unclear. CDR3 size: 14 residues. V lost 3 bases, J lost 0 bases, and 9 bases lay in between. In germline, CDR1 is GTSNPN, CDR2 SVGIG (reference sequence). The CDR3 loop reads CAWRGLNSYNEQFF. The CDR3 bases are TGTGCCTGGAGGGGCCTCAACTCCTACAATGAGCAGTTCTTC.

This chain uses TRBV11-3 with TRBJ2-5; D gene ambiguous. With 5 bases removed from V and 5 bases from J, the gap between germline ends came to 12 bases. This CDR3 is 13 amino acids long. CDR1 is SGHNT and CDR2 is YENEEA in the germline V gene. The CDR3 loop reads CASSRGVGETQYF. Here the CDR3 DNA reads TGTGCCAGCAGCCGTGGGGTTGGGGAGACCCAGTACTTC.

This clonotype turned up a few times. The rearrangement joins TRBV30 to TRBJ2-7; D is perhaps TRBD1 (6 bases). The CDR3 spans 15 residues. Per germline, CDR1 GTSNPN and CDR2 SVGIG (reference sequence). V lost 0 bases to trimming and J lost 6 bases, with 18 bases between them. The CDR3 sequence: CAWSVLGTLGGEQYF. The CDR3 region has the DNA TGTGCCTGGAGTGTACTCGGGACACTGGGCGGCGAGCAGTACTTC.

A few counts support this clonotype. V gene TRBV15 combines with J gene TRBJ2-2; 8 positions agree with TRBD1. Germline CDR1 and CDR2: LNHNV and YYDKDF (reference sequence). The V and J ends lost 2 bases and 4 bases, in that order; junction bases with no gene match: 6. The CDR3 contains 16 residues. Written as DNA, the CDR3 is TGTGCCACCAGCAGACGGACAGGGCTTGGCACCGGGGAGCTGTTTTTT. Amino acid sequence: CATSRRTGLGTGELFF.

This clonotype was found many times. The CDR3, as DNA: TGTGCCAGCAGCCGCGACAGGGGGCACTCCTACGAGCAGTACTTC. It is translated as CASSRDRGHSYEQYF. The rearrangement joins TRBV7-2 to TRBJ2-7; 10 bases are a match to TRBD1. Germline CDR1 SGHTA, CDR2 FQGNSA. CDR3 length equals 15 residues. The V gene end was trimmed by 5 bases and the J gene end by 0 bases; junction bases not matched to a gene: 4.